This T cell receptor beta chain derives from a study of low-dose radiotherapy and immunotherapy resistance in tumors. CDR3 length equals 13 residues. The germline CDR1 and CDR2 sequences are GTSNPN and SVGIG (reference sequence). V lost 4 bases, J lost 7 bases, and 7 bases stayed unmatched. Time point noted: before trial treatment. cDNA synthesis used a TRAV/TRBV-specific primer set for both chains. TCRs were amplified for roughly 20 PCR cycles with a constant-region primer and V-primer adapter. TCRdb itself ran the reads through MiXCR, one entry per CDR3 protein. The sample carries 64,000 or so distinct CDR3 sequences, more than 25% recorded once. This clonotype was seen ten or more times.

The chain has TRBV30 and TRBJ1-5, with 7 bases that match TRBD1. The input for sequencing was PBMCs, taken before treatment. The sequence was obtained from a female donor with ovarian cancer. CDR3 DNA sequence: TGTGCCTGGAACCGGGACAGAGTCCAGCCCCAGCATTTT. Protein: CAWNRDRVQPQHF.